A selection of T cell receptor beta chains follows, all from one sample in a study of cytomegalovirus exposure and HLA in healthy donors. Profiled with immunoSEQ multiplex PCR; TCRdb holds only in-frame clones, not every one. The sample yields almost 65,000 clones, 80% to 90% seen once. Sequenced sample: PBMCs. Receptor source: a woman younger than 35 in good health and CMV-seronegative. The CDR3 runs from the conserved cysteine through the conserved F or W. The D gene is left open where the match is weak. A row's size may be missing; if present it is once, few, many or a size class.

D gene: .
J gene: TRBJ2-2
V gene: TRBV7-6
clone size: .
CDR3 DNA: TGTGCCAGCAGCTTAGGGGGACACCGAGGGGAGCTGTTTTTT
CDR3 protein: CASSLGGHRGELFF

D gene: .
J gene: TRBJ2-3
V gene: TRBV2
clone size: .
CDR3 DNA: TGTGCCAGCAGTCCCACTAGCAGAGATACGCAGTATTTT
CDR3 protein: CASSPTSRDTQYF

D gene: TRBD1
J gene: TRBJ2-2
V gene: TRBV6-1
clone size: .
CDR3 DNA: TGTGCCAGCAGTTTAAGGACAGGGATGGCCGGGGAGCTGTTTTTT
CDR3 protein: CASSLRTGMAGELFF

D gene: .
J gene: TRBJ2-5
V gene: TRBV30
clone size: .
CDR3 DNA: TGTGCCTGGAGTGTACAATGGGAGACCCAGTACTTC
CDR3 protein: CAWSVQWETQYF

D gene: TRBD1
J gene: TRBJ2-2
V gene: TRBV19
clone size: few
CDR3 DNA: TGTGCCAGTAGCATATTCAGGGACAGGGCCAGTAAAGTCGGGGAGCTGTTTTTT
CDR3 protein: CASSIFRDRASKVGELFF

D gene: .
J gene: TRBJ1-5
V gene: TRBV2
clone size: few
CDR3 DNA: TGTGCCAGCAGGAATTGGCTTCAGCCCCAGCATTTT
CDR3 protein: CASRNWLQPQHF

D gene: TRBD2
J gene: TRBJ2-1
V gene: TRBV7-2
clone size: .
CDR3 DNA: TGTGCCAGCAGTTATGGGGGGGTCGGGATATACAATGAGCAGTTCTTC
CDR3 protein: CASSYGGVGIYNEQFF

D gene: TRBD1
J gene: TRBJ1-6
V gene: TRBV27
clone size: .
CDR3 DNA: TGTGCCAGCAGTTTAAATACAGGGGGCAATTCACCCCTCCACTTT
CDR3 protein: CASSLNTGGNSPLHF

D gene: TRBD2
J gene: TRBJ2-7
V gene: TRBV29-1
clone size: .
CDR3 DNA: TGCAGCGCTGGACTAGCGCGAGAGCAGTACTTC
CDR3 protein: CSAGLAREQYF

D gene: .
J gene: TRBJ1-2
V gene: TRBV30
clone size: .
CDR3 DNA: TGTGCCTGGAGTGGACAGGTCAAACCTCCTGGCTACACCTTC
CDR3 protein: CAWSGQVKPPGYTF

D gene: .
J gene: TRBJ2-1
V gene: TRBV30
clone size: .
CDR3 DNA: TGTGCCTGGAGCCGTCGCGGACAGCCCGGGCATGAGCAGTTCTTC
CDR3 protein: CAWSRRGQPGHEQFF

D gene: .
J gene: TRBJ2-7
V gene: TRBV4-1
clone size: .
CDR3 DNA: TGCGCCAGCAGCCAAGATTGGCAGCGTTCCTACGAGCAGTACTTC
CDR3 protein: CASSQDWQRSYEQYF

D gene: TRBD1
J gene: TRBJ2-7
V gene: TRBV18
clone size: few
CDR3 DNA: TGTGCCAGCTCACCCAGAAGACAGGGAAGTGCCTCCTACGAGCAGTACTTC
CDR3 protein: CASSPRRQGSASYEQYF

D gene: TRBD2
J gene: TRBJ2-7
V gene: TRBV7-2
clone size: .
CDR3 DNA: TGTGCCAGCAGCTTATTGGGTTCGGGGGGTCTCCGATCCGACTACGAGCAGTACTTC
CDR3 protein: CASSLLGSGGLRSDYEQYF

D gene: .
J gene: TRBJ2-3
V gene: TRBV7-9
clone size: .
CDR3 DNA: TGTGCCAGCAGCTTCCTTAGCCTTACGCAGTATTTT
CDR3 protein: CASSFLSLTQYF

D gene: .
J gene: TRBJ2-4
V gene: TRBV11-3
clone size: .
CDR3 DNA: TGTGCCAGCAGCGATGGACAGCCGGCCAAAAACATTCAGTACTTC
CDR3 protein: CASSDGQPAKNIQYF

D gene: TRBD1
J gene: TRBJ1-1
V gene: TRBV2
clone size: .
CDR3 DNA: TGTGCCAGCAGGGACAGGGACTTGAACACTGAAGCTTTCTTT
CDR3 protein: CASRDRDLNTEAFF

D gene: .
J gene: TRBJ1-1
V gene: TRBV9
clone size: .
CDR3 DNA: TGTGCCAGCAGCGTAGCACAGGCCAACACTGAAGCTTTCTTT
CDR3 protein: CASSVAQANTEAFF

D gene: .
J gene: TRBJ2-5
V gene: TRBV27
clone size: .
CDR3 DNA: TGTGCCAGCAGTTTCAACAACCAAGAGACCCAGTACTTC
CDR3 protein: CASSFNNQETQYF

D gene: TRBD1
J gene: TRBJ2-1
V gene: TRBV19
clone size: .
CDR3 DNA: TGTGCCAGCGGGGCCGGGACAGGGTATGATGAGCAGTTCTTC
CDR3 protein: CASGAGTGYDEQFF

D gene: TRBD1
J gene: TRBJ2-7
V gene: TRBV5-1
clone size: .
CDR3 DNA: TGCGCCAGCAGCTTGGGGACAGGGATCGAGCAGTACTTC
CDR3 protein: CASSLGTGIEQYF

D gene: .
J gene: TRBJ2-3
V gene: TRBV5-6
clone size: .
CDR3 DNA: TGTGCCAGCAGCCCCCTCCTAGCGTCAGATACGCAGTATTTT
CDR3 protein: CASSPLLASDTQYF

D gene: TRBD2
J gene: TRBJ2-2
V gene: TRBV4-1
clone size: .
CDR3 DNA: TGCGCCAGCAGCCAAGAGGGGATAGCGGGAGACGACGGGGAGCTGTTTTTT
CDR3 protein: CASSQEGIAGDDGELFF

D gene: TRBD2
J gene: TRBJ2-7
V gene: TRBV10-3
clone size: .
CDR3 DNA: TGTGCCAACGGACTAGCGGAAGGATACGAGCAGTACTTC
CDR3 protein: CANGLAEGYEQYF

D gene: TRBD1
J gene: TRBJ1-2
V gene: TRBV29-1
clone size: .
CDR3 DNA: TGCAGCGTACTGCCCGGGACAGGGAACTATGGCTACACCTTC
CDR3 protein: CSVLPGTGNYGYTF

D gene: TRBD1
J gene: TRBJ1-1
V gene: TRBV4-1
clone size: .
CDR3 DNA: TGCGCCAGCAGAAGACCGGGACAGGACACTGAAGCTTTCTTT
CDR3 protein: CASRRPGQDTEAFF

D gene: .
J gene: TRBJ2-3
V gene: TRBV10-3
clone size: .
CDR3 DNA: TGTGCCATCAGTACTGGGCCCGGTGGTAGGACAGATACGCAGTATTTT
CDR3 protein: CAISTGPGGRTDTQYF

D gene: .
J gene: TRBJ1-2
V gene: TRBV21-1
clone size: .
CDR3 DNA: TGTGCCAAGCCGCAGGGGCGATACTATGGCTACACCTTC
CDR3 protein: CAKPQGRYYGYTF

D gene: .
J gene: TRBJ2-5
V gene: TRBV29-1
clone size: .
CDR3 DNA: TGCAGCGTTGTCCGGGAAGGCCAAGAGACCCAGTACTTC
CDR3 protein: CSVVREGQETQYF

D gene: TRBD1
J gene: TRBJ2-7
V gene: TRBV10-3
clone size: .
CDR3 DNA: TGTGCCATCAATCGTGGGCAGGGGGCGAGCGAGCAGTACTTC
CDR3 protein: CAINRGQGASEQYF

D gene: .
J gene: TRBJ2-7
V gene: TRBV4-1
clone size: .
CDR3 DNA: TGCGCCAGCAGCCAAGATCCGGATCGGGGCCAGGGGATCGAGCAGTACTTC
CDR3 protein: CASSQDPDRGQGIEQYF

D gene: .
J gene: TRBJ1-5
V gene: TRBV18
clone size: .
CDR3 DNA: TGTGCCAGCTCACCACTGGGCCAGGGGACCCAGCATTTT
CDR3 protein: CASSPLGQGTQHF

D gene: .
J gene: TRBJ2-2
V gene: TRBV7-6
clone size: .
CDR3 DNA: TGTGCCAGCAGCCCACTCAGCGGAGCCAACACCGGGGAGCTGTTTTTT
CDR3 protein: CASSPLSGANTGELFF

D gene: .
J gene: TRBJ2-1
V gene: TRBV2
clone size: .
CDR3 DNA: TGTGCCAGCAGTGGCCGACGAGGGGAGCAGTTCTTC
CDR3 protein: CASSGRRGEQFF

D gene: .
J gene: TRBJ2-5
V gene: TRBV2
clone size: .
CDR3 DNA: TGTGCCAGCATCCCGGGACAAGGGATTGAGACCCAGTACTTC
CDR3 protein: CASIPGQGIETQYF

D gene: .
J gene: TRBJ1-5
V gene: TRBV4-2
clone size: once
CDR3 DNA: TGTGCCAGCAGCCAAGGAACGGAGAATCAGCCCCAGCATTTT
CDR3 protein: CASSQGTENQPQHF

D gene: TRBD2
J gene: TRBJ2-3
V gene: TRBV30
clone size: .
CDR3 DNA: TGTGCCTGCGGACTAGCCGCTAGCACAGATACGCAGTATTTT
CDR3 protein: CACGLAASTDTQYF

D gene: .
J gene: TRBJ1-1
V gene: TRBV28
clone size: .
CDR3 DNA: TGTGCCAGCAGTTTACGGGGGGGAACTGAAGCTTTCTTT
CDR3 protein: CASSLRGGTEAFF

D gene: TRBD1
J gene: TRBJ2-1
V gene: TRBV7-9
clone size: many
CDR3 DNA: TGTGCCAGCAGCCAACAGGGACAGGGACACAATGAGCAGTTCTTC
CDR3 protein: CASSQQGQGHNEQFF

D gene: .
J gene: TRBJ1-2
V gene: TRBV18
clone size: .
CDR3 DNA: TGTGCCAGCTCACCACCTAACGCAGGCACATATGGCTACACCTTC
CDR3 protein: CASSPPNAGTYGYTF

D gene: .
J gene: TRBJ2-1
V gene: TRBV18
clone size: .
CDR3 DNA: TGTGCCAGCTCACCACGTCCACCGGGACAAATATACAATGAGCAGTTCTTC
CDR3 protein: CASSPRPPGQIYNEQFF

D gene: TRBD2
J gene: TRBJ2-1
V gene: TRBV2
clone size: .
CDR3 DNA: TGTGCCAGCAGCGCAAATGGACTAGTTGAGCAGTTCTTC
CDR3 protein: CASSANGLVEQFF

D gene: TRBD1
J gene: TRBJ1-5
V gene: TRBV5-8
clone size: .
CDR3 DNA: TGTGCCAGCAGCTCTCTTGGGACAGGGGAACAGCCCCAGCATTTT
CDR3 protein: CASSSLGTGEQPQHF

D gene: TRBD2
J gene: TRBJ2-5
V gene: TRBV11-2
clone size: .
CDR3 DNA: TGTGCCAGCAGCTTAGGCAGCGGGGGGGCAGAGACCCAGTACTTC
CDR3 protein: CASSLGSGGAETQYF

D gene: TRBD1
J gene: TRBJ1-3
V gene: TRBV11-2
clone size: .
CDR3 DNA: TGTGCCAGCAGCCGGCGGGACAGTTCCTCTGGAAACACCATATATTTT
CDR3 protein: CASSRRDSSSGNTIYF

D gene: TRBD2
J gene: TRBJ2-1
V gene: TRBV6-4
clone size: .
CDR3 DNA: TGTGCCAGCAGTCGAACCTCGGGACTAGCGGGGGTGAGCTCCTACAATGAGCAGTTCTTC
CDR3 protein: CASSRTSGLAGVSSYNEQFF

D gene: .
J gene: TRBJ1-2
V gene: TRBV10-3
clone size: few
CDR3 DNA: TGTGCCATCAGTGAGGAGAACTATGGCTACACCTTC
CDR3 protein: CAISEENYGYTF

D gene: TRBD2
J gene: TRBJ2-1
V gene: TRBV7-3
clone size: few
CDR3 DNA: TGTGCCAGCAGCTTAGAGCGGGGGGGCTTCAATGAGCAGTTCTTC
CDR3 protein: CASSLERGGFNEQFF

D gene: .
J gene: TRBJ2-3
V gene: TRBV4-3
clone size: .
CDR3 DNA: TGCGCCAGCAGCCAACGCACCCGGGACTCCCTTAGCACAGATACGCAGTATTTT
CDR3 protein: CASSQRTRDSLSTDTQYF